This TCR beta chain was identified in a study of patients and donors after allogeneic stem cell transplantation. TCRdb reprocessed the RT-PCR reads with MiXCR, giving one entry per CDR3 protein. Here the sample spans more than 150,000 distinct CDR3 sequences, 24% being singletons. The CDR3 sequence is 11 residues long. Per the germline V gene, CDR1 is DFQATT and CDR2 is SNEGSKA (reference sequence). V lost 5 bases to trimming and J lost 7 bases; unmatched junction nucleotides: 4. This clonotype showed up just a few times. The sequence was obtained from a human donor who was either an allogeneic HSCT recipient or a stem cell or donor lymphocyte infusion donor (not recorded which). It is not recorded whose cells these are; they may come from a transplant donor. Sequencing was done on a sample of blood, either unsorted or a sorted T cell fraction (not recorded which). The chain uses TRBV20-1 and TRBJ1-1; TRBD1 aligns across 7 bases. The CDR3: CSAFTGVEAFF. The CDR3 nucleotides read TGCAGTGCTTTTACAGGGGTTGAAGCTTTCTTT.